The T cell receptor (beta chain) under discussion was sequenced for a study of cytomegalovirus exposure and HLA in healthy donors. Study-level results: The productive fraction for most TCR beta V segments was about 87% or about 30% in an earlier analysis. An apparent linkage of common viral pathogens to several of the most significant clusters emerged in a later analysis. Researchers counted 164 TCR beta chains as cytomegalovirus-associated.

The junction had 3 bases not matched to a gene; V was cut back by 2 bases and J by 4 bases. Germline V gives CDR1 LGHNA, CDR2 YNFKEQ. This CDR3 has 16 residues. PCR was performed using 60 Vbeta and 13 Jbeta primers. Using immunoSEQ multiplex PCR, the repertoire was profiled, and TCRdb retains in-frame clones only, with some absent. Among under 140,000 clones, 75% to 90% were seen once, and the ten largest hold approximately 1.8%. This clone was counted a single time. Its antigen is undetermined. This chain links TRBV4-2 with TRBJ2-2, with 11 bases matching TRBD2. The source material was PBMCs. The sequence was obtained from a middle-aged man in good health and CMV-seronegative. For the CDR3, the DNA is TGTGCCAGCAGCCAAACTAGCGGGGGCTTCACCGGGGAGCTGTTTTTT. Protein: CASSQTSGGFTGELFF.